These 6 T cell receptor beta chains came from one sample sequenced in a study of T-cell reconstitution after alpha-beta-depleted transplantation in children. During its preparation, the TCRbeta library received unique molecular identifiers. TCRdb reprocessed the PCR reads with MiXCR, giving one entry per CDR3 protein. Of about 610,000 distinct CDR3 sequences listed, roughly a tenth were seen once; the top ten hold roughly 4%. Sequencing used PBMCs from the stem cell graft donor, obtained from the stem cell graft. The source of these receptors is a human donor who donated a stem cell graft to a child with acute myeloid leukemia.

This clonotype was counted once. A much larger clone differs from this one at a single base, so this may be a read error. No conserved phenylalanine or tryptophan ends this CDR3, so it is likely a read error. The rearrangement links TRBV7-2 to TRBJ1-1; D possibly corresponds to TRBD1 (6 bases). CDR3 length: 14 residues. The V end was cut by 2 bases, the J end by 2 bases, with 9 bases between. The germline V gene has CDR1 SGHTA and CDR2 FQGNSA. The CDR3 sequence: CASSLRGLNTEAFC. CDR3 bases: TGTGCCAGCAGCTTACGGGGGCTAAACACTGAAGCTTTCTGT.

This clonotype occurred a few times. CDR3 nucleotides: TGTGCCAGCATCCCGAAAAGTTGGGGAGGCGAGCAGTACTTC. It codes for CASIPKSWGGEQYF. The chain recombines TRBV7-9 with TRBJ2-7, with D perhaps matching TRBD2 (6 bases). This CDR3 has 14 amino acids. CDR1 and CDR2 (germline): SEHNR, FQNEAQ (reference sequence). Trimming stripped 7 bases from V and 6 bases from J, with 19 bases between.

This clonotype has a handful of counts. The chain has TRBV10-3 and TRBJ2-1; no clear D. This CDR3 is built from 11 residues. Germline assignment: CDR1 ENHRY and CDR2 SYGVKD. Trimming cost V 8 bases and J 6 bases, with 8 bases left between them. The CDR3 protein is CAIGRGNEQFF. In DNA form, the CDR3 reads TGTGCCATCGGACGTGGCAATGAGCAGTTCTTC.

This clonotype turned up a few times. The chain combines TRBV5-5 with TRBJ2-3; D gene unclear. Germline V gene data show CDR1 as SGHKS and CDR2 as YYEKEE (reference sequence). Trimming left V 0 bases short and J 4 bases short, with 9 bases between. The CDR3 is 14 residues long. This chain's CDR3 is CASSLAASADTQYF. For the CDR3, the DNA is TGTGCCAGCAGCTTGGCAGCGTCGGCAGATACGCAGTATTTT. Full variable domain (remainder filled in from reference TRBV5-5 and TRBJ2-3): DAGVTQSPTHLIKTRGQQVTLRCSPISGHKSVSWYQQVLGQGPQFIFQYYEKEERGRGNFPDRFSARQFPNYSSELNVNALLLGDSALYLCASSLAASADTQYFGPGTRLTVL.

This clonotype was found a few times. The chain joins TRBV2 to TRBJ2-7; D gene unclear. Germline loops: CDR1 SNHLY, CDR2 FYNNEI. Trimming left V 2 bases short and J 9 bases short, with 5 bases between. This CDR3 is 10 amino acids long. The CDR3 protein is CASSERVQYF. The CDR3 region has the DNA TGTGCCAGCAGTGAAAGGGTGCAGTACTTC. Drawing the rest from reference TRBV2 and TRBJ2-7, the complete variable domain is EPEVTQTPSHQVTQMGQEVILRCVPISNHLYFYWYRQILGQKVEFLVSFYNNEISEKSEIFDDQFSVERPDGSNFTLKIRSTKLEDSAMYFCASSERVQYFGPGTRLTVT.

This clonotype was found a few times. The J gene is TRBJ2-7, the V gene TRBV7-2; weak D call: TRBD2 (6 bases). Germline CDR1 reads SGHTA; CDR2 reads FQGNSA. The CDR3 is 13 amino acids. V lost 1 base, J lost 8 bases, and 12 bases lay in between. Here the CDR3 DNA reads TGTGCCAGCAGCTTAGGGGACTCATCTCAGCAGTACTTC. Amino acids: CASSLGDSSQQYF.